This TCR beta chain appears in the sequencing data of a study of blood T cells in healthy people across ages. Primed by a sample-barcoded 5' primer and a J-beta primer mix, a second PCR proceeded for about 7 to 12 cycles. TCRdb re-called the 5' RACE reads with MiXCR, one entry per CDR3 protein. The sample lists some 700,000 distinct CDR3 sequences; 35% to 45% were seen once. Germline trimming cut 2 bases from V and 4 bases from J; bases unmatched to any gene: 9. The germline V gene has CDR1 LGHDT and CDR2 YNNKEL (reference sequence). The CDR3 length is 16 residues. The sequence came from a woman aged 55-69 years in good health. Material: blood. The chain is built from TRBV3-1 and TRBJ2-7, with TRBD2 matching over 9 bases. CDR3 sequence (DNA): TGTGCCAGCAGCCAACTAGCGGGGAATCTGGTATACGAGCAGTACTTC. This encodes CASSQLAGNLVYEQYF.